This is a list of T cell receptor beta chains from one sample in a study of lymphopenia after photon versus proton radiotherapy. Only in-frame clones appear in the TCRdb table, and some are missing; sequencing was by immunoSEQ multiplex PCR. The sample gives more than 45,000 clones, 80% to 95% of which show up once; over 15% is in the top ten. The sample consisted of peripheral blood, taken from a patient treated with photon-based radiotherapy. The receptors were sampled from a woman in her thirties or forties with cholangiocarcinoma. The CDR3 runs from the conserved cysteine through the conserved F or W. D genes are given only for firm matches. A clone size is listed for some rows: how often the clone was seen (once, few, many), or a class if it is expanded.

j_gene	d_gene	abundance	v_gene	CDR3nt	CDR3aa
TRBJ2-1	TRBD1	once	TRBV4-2	TGTGCCAGCAGCCAGAGGGGACAGGGGGCTAAGAATGAGCAGTTCTTC	CASSQRGQGAKNEQFF
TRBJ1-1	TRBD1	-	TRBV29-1	TGCAGCGTTGATCAGGGACAGGGGATGAACACTGAAGCTTTCTTT	CSVDQGQGMNTEAFF
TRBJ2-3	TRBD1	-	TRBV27	TGTGCCAGCAGTCTAGCCAAAAATGACAGGGAAGGCACAGATACGCAGTATTTT	CASSLAKNDREGTDTQYF
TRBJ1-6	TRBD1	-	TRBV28	TGTGCCAGCAGTTCAATAGACAGGGGGGAGAATTCACCCCTCCACTTT	CASSSIDRGENSPLHF
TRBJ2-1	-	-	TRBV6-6	TGTGCCAGCAGCCACTATACTCTAGAGCAGTTCTTC	CASSHYTLEQFF
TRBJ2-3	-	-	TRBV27	TGTGCCAGCAGTTCCCCGGAGACTAGCACAGATACGCAGTATTTT	CASSSPETSTDTQYF
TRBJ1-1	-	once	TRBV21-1	TGTGCCAGCAGCAAAAAATGGCGGGGTGCGAACACTGAAGCTTTCTTT	CASSKKWRGANTEAFF
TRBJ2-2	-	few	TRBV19	TGTGCCAGTACTCATCCCGACCACACCGGGGAGCTGTTTTTT	CASTHPDHTGELFF
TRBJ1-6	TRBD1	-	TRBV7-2	TGTGCCAGCAGCCCCCGGACAGGGAAATCACCCCTCCACTTT	CASSPRTGKSPLHF
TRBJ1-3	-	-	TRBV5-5	TGTGCCAGCAGCGCGGGTATTATGGGAAGCTCTGGAAACACCATATATTTT	CASSAGIMGSSGNTIYF
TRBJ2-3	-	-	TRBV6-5	TGTGCCAGCAGTTACTCGGGGGGTCGCACAGATACGCAGTATTTT	CASSYSGGRTDTQYF
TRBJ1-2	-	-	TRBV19	TGTGCCAGTAGCCCCCTGACAGGAAGCTATGGCTACACCTTC	CASSPLTGSYGYTF
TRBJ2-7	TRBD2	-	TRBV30	TGTGCCTGGAGCCGTGCGGGTAGCGGGGCCTACGAGCAGTACTTC	CAWSRAGSGAYEQYF
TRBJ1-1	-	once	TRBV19	TGTGCCAGTTCGATGGGGATGAACACTGAAGCTTTCTTT	CASSMGMNTEAFF
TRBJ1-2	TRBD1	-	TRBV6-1	TGTGCCAGCAGTGTAGGGACAGGGTCTGGCTACACCTTC	CASSVGTGSGYTF
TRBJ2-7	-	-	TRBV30	TGTGCCTGGAGTGTAGGGCGGCAGGCGGCGTCCTACGAGCAGTACTTC	CAWSVGRQAASYEQYF
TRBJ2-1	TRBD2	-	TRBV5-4	TGTGCCAGCAGCCAGGGGACTAGCGGATCCTACAATGAGCAGTTCTTC	CASSQGTSGSYNEQFF
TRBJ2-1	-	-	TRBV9	TGTGCCAGCAGCGTAGGGGCGGGGGCGAGCTCCTACAATGAGCAGTTCTTC	CASSVGAGASSYNEQFF
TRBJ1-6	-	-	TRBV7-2	TGTGCCAGCAGCTTCCCCGGAGAGGGGGCACCCCTCCACTTT	CASSFPGEGAPLHF
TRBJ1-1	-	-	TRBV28	TGTGCCAGCACAAAATCGGGGGGGAACACTGAAGCTTTCTTT	CASTKSGGNTEAFF
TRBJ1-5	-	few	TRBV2	TGTGCCAGCAGTGAGGTAGGCAGGACCAATCAGCCCCAGCATTTT	CASSEVGRTNQPQHF
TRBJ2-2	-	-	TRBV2	TGTGCCAGCGAAAGGACAATGGCTGGGGGGGAGCTGTTTTTT	CASERTMAGGELFF
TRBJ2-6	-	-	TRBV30	TGTGCCTGGAGTCCCGGTGGGGCCAACGTCCTGACTTTC	CAWSPGGANVLTF
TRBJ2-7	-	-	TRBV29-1	TGCAGCGCCCTACAGGGAAGCGAGCAGTACTTC	CSALQGSEQYF
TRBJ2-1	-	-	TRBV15	TGTGCCACCAGCAGAGGGAAGGGGGGTAATGAGCAGTTCTTC	CATSRGKGGNEQFF
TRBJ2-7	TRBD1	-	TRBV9	TGTGCCAGCAGCGTGAGGGGACAGGGGTCTTCGGAGCAGTACTTC	CASSVRGQGSSEQYF
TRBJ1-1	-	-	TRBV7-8	TGTGCCAGCAGCTTACGCCCGAACACTGAAGCTTTCTTT	CASSLRPNTEAFF
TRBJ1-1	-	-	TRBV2	TGTGCCAGCAGTTTTTTGGGGCAGGAAGCTTTCTTT	CASSFLGQEAFF
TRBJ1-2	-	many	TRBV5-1	TGCGCCAGCAGCCCAAGTCAGGGTCGGGAAGGCTACACCTTC	CASSPSQGREGYTF
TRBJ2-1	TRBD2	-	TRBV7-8	TGTGCCAGCAGCTTAGCTAGCGGGTATGCTGTCGATGAGCAGTTCTTC	CASSLASGYAVDEQFF
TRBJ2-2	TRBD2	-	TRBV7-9	TGTGCCAGCAGCCTAAACGGCGGGGGGACCGGGGAGCTGTTTTTT	CASSLNGGGTGELFF
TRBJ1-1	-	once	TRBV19	TGTGCCAGTACGGGAAGGGCTGGGAACACTGAAGCTTTCTTT	CASTGRAGNTEAFF
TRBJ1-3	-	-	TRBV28	TGTGCCAGCAGCACTAGTTTTGGGGGGTTGGATAGCTCTGGAAACACCATATATTTT	CASSTSFGGLDSSGNTIYF
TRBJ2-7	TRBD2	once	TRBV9	TGTGCCAGCAGCGTAGCACTAGCGGGAGATCTATACGAGCAGTACTTC	CASSVALAGDLYEQYF
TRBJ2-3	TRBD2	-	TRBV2	TGTGCCAGCCAACTAGCGGGGGGCCAAGATACGCAGTATTTT	CASQLAGGQDTQYF
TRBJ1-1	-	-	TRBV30	TGTGCCTGGAGTGTACAGGAGAACACTGAAGCTTTCTTT	CAWSVQENTEAFF
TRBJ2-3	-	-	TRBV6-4	TGTGCCAGCAGTGCCCGTTGGGGCCCAGATACGCAGTATTTT	CASSARWGPDTQYF
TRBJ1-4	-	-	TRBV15	TGTGCCACCAGCAGATCCATCATCCTTGGGACTGATAATGAAAAACTGTTTTTT	CATSRSIILGTDNEKLFF
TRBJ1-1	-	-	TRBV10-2	TGCGCCAGCAGCCCAATTCAAAACACTGAAGCTTTCTTT	CASSPIQNTEAFF
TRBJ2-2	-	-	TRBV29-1	TGCAGCGTTAGGCCCCTCGGAGCCGGGGAGCTGTTTTTT	CSVRPLGAGELFF
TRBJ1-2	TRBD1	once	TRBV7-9	TGTGCCAGCAGCTCCCCGGACAGGGCGGATGGGGGCTACACCTTC	CASSSPDRADGGYTF
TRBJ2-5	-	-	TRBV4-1	TGCGCCAGGGCGTCTACTAGCCGCGAGACCCAGTACTTC	CARASTSRETQYF
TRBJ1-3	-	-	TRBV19	TGTGCCAGTAGTATATATCTGTGGGTACACTCTGGAAACACCATATATTTT	CASSIYLWVHSGNTIYF
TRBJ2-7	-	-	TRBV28	TGTGCCAGCAGTTTCGCGGGTGGGGGCTACGAGCAGTACTTC	CASSFAGGGYEQYF
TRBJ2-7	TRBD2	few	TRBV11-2	TGTGCCAGCAGTCCGACCTCGGGGGGTACCGAGCAGTACTTC	CASSPTSGGTEQYF
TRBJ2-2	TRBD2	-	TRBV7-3	TGTGCCAGCAGCCCCCAGCGGGCGGGAGGGGGATCCGGGGAGCTGTTTTTT	CASSPQRAGGGSGELFF
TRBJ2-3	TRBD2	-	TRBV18	TGTGCCAGCTCCGGGACTAGGGGTTCCCTCCCAGATACGCAGTATTTT	CASSGTRGSLPDTQYF
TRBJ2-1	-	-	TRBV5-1	TGCGCCAGCAGCTTGGAAGGAAACAGGTACAATGAGCAGTTCTTC	CASSLEGNRYNEQFF
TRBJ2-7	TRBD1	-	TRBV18	TGTGCCAGCTCACCCCCGACAGGGGACCTCGAGCAGTACTTC	CASSPPTGDLEQYF
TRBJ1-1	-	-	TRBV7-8	TGTGCCAGCAGCTCGGTATACTCCCAGGGCAAGGACACTGAAGCTTTCTTT	CASSSVYSQGKDTEAFF
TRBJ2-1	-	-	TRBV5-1	TGCGCCAGCAGCTTGTTGCAGGGTAGAAATGAGCAGTTCTTC	CASSLLQGRNEQFF
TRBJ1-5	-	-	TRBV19	TGTGCCAGTAGTATAGCCCCTATCCCCAATCAGCCCCAGCATTTT	CASSIAPIPNQPQHF
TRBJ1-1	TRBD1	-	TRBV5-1	TGCGCCAGCAGCCAAGACTCCCTCAGACAGGGGAACACTGAAGCTTTCTTT	CASSQDSLRQGNTEAFF